The T cell receptor beta chain described here comes from a study of shared clonotypes between healthy human individuals. Sequencing used immunoSEQ multiplex PCR; TCRdb keeps in-frame clones, though not all of them. Here the sample spans about 2.1 million clones, over 85% being singletons. V dropped 3 bases and J dropped 7 bases, with 16 bases sitting between them. The CDR3 length is 15 residues. Germline V lookup: CDR1 SGHRS, CDR2 YFSETQ. Positive CCR7 selection of CD45RO-negative cells yielded the naive CD8 cells, and terminally differentiated effector memory CD45RA+ cells were excluded. The sample was naive CD8+ T cells from PBMCs. The chain combines TRBV5-1 with TRBJ1-4; D unclear. This sequence was found in a man younger than 35 in good health. Some clones in this sample may be carry-over from other donors' samples. The CDR3 coding sequence is TGCGCCAGCAGCTCGACCACAGAGCGGACTGAAAAACTGTTTTTT. Residues: CASSSTTERTEKLFF.